This TCR beta chain was sequenced for a study of regulatory T cells in long-lasting Graves disease. Overall study findings and caveats: With persistent disease, TRBV28, TRBJ1-2 and TRBJ2-5 were the favored segments.

Specified time point: persistent/refractory GD, antithyroid drugs over 5 years with positive TRAb. There was RNA extracted from PBMCs, and the TCR library was made from it. This clonotype was seen many times. Its specificity is not known. To make TCR beta libraries, researchers used iRepertoire HTBI primers and Arm-PCR of CDR3 regions. One entry per CDR3 protein results from TCRdb running MiXCR on the multiplex PCR reads. This table has roughly 500,000 distinct CDR3 sequences, about 20% appearing once. The length of the CDR3 is 17 residues. V lost 3 bases, J lost 1 base, and 15 bases lay in between. The rearrangement joins TRBV12-3 or TRBV12-4 to TRBJ1-4; D unresolved. The receptor was derived from a female donor with Graves disease. The sequencing used peripheral blood mononuclear cells (PBMCs), collected when the disease was refractory, from a patient treated with antithyroid drugs. CDR3 region: CASSFGLRSGTNEKLFF. The CDR3 DNA reads as TGTGCCAGCAGTTTTGGTCTCAGGTCGGGAACTAATGAAAAACTGTTTTTT.